The 22 T cell receptor beta chains listed next were all sequenced from one sample in a study of cytomegalovirus exposure and HLA in healthy donors. Use of 60 Vbeta and 13 Jbeta primers characterized the PCR. Some clones are missing from TCRdb's copy, which holds only in-frame ones; the method was immunoSEQ multiplex PCR. The repertoire holds roughly 150,000 clones, with 76% as singletons. The source material was PBMCs. The source of these receptors is a male donor in good health and CMV-seronegative.

The chain couples TRBV20-1 to TRBJ2-3, with TRBD2 identical over 7 bases. The CDR3 is 9 amino acids. Germline-derived CDR1 and CDR2 are DFQATT and SNEGSKA (reference sequence). With V trimmed by 6 bases and J by 10 bases, 1 base remained unmatched. CDR3 nucleotide sequence: TGCAGTGCCGCGGGGGCGCAGTATTTT. This gives the protein CSAAGAQYF.

The chain couples TRBV5-1 to TRBJ2-5; maybe TRBD1 (5 bases). CDR3 length: 14 amino acids. In germline, CDR1 is SGHRS, CDR2 YFSETQ. V dropped 3 bases and J dropped 1 base, with 10 bases sitting between them. The CDR3 coding sequence is TGCGCCAGCAGCTCCAAGACAGCCCAAGAGACCCAGTACTTC. Translation gives CASSSKTAQETQYF.

The genes are TRBV19 and TRBJ2-1; the D gene is possibly TRBD2 (5 bases). Looked up from germline, CDR1 is LNHDA and CDR2 is SQIVND (reference sequence). There are 12 residues in the CDR3. Trimming removed 5 bases from V and 12 bases from J, with 14 bases in between. CDR3 sequence: CASSLRGLGQFF. In nucleotides, the CDR3 is TGTGCCAGTAGTCTTCGAGGACTTGGGCAGTTCTTC.

The chain has TRBV4-1 and TRBJ1-5; 10 bases agree with TRBD1. The junction had 10 bases not matched to a gene; V was cut back by 2 bases and J by 6 bases. CDR3 length: 17 residues. CDR1 is MGHRA and CDR2 is YSYEKL in the germline V gene. CDR3: CASSQHVARTGGQPQHF. The CDR3 DNA reads TGCGCCAGCAGCCAACATGTAGCTCGGACAGGGGGTCAGCCCCAGCATTTT.

The chain employs TRBV5-1 and TRBJ1-2; TRBD1 matches 9 bases. In germline, CDR1 is SGHRS, CDR2 YFSETQ. The V and J ends lost 2 bases and 7 bases, in that order; junction bases with no gene match: 3. There are 13 residues in the CDR3. The CDR3 reads CASSLGTGPGYTF. The CDR3 nucleotides read TGCGCCAGCAGCTTAGGGACAGGGCCTGGCTACACCTTC. Based on the CDR3 plus reference TRBV5-1 and TRBJ1-2, the full variable domain is KAGVTQTPRYLIKTRGQQVTLSCSPISGHRSVSWYQQTPGQGLQFLFEYFSETQRNKGNFPGRFSGRQFSNSRSEMNVSTLELGDSALYLCASSLGTGPGYTFGSGTRLTVV.

V gene TRBV2 combines with J gene TRBJ1-1; no firm D call. Deletions cut 1 base from V and 0 bases from J, with 6 bases between. In germline, CDR1 is SNHLY, CDR2 FYNNEI. The length of the CDR3 is 14 residues. CDR3 bases: TGTGCCAGCAGTGAAGGGCAGATGAACACTGAAGCTTTCTTT. Its protein is CASSEGQMNTEAFF. Looking up the rest from reference TRBV2 and TRBJ1-1 gives the full variable domain: EPEVTQTPSHQVTQMGQEVILRCVPISNHLYFYWYRQILGQKVEFLVSFYNNEISEKSEIFDDQFSVERPDGSNFTLKIRSTKLEDSAMYFCASSEGQMNTEAFFGQGTRLTVV.

Only a few counts were recorded for this clone. The CDR3 coding sequence is TGCGCCAGCAGCCAAGTGACTAGCGGAGAAGAGACCCAGTACTTC. Amino acid sequence: CASSQVTSGEETQYF. The chain links TRBV4-3 to TRBJ2-5; 9 bases agree with TRBD2. Unmatched junction bases numbered 3, after V lost 1 base and J lost 3 bases. Per germline, CDR1 LGHNA and CDR2 YSLEER. The CDR3 covers 15 residues.

The rearrangement joins TRBV5-1 to TRBJ2-1, with 8 bases identical to TRBD2. V gave up 2 bases and J gave up 5 bases; unmatched junction bases: 9. The CDR3 covers 16 residues. Germline V CDR1 and CDR2: SGHRS, YFSETQ. The CDR3 DNA sequence: TGCGCCAGCAGCTTAGGGGCAGCGGGGGACCACAATGAGCAGTTCTTC. Translating gives CASSLGAAGDHNEQFF.

V usage is TRBV7-9 and J usage is TRBJ2-7; no reliable D call. CDR3 size: 14 residues. The germline gives CDR1 SEHNR, CDR2 FQNEAQ (reference sequence). The germline V and J ends were trimmed by 5 bases and 0 bases, with 11 bases remaining between them. For the CDR3, the DNA is TGTGCCAGCAGCAGATCGTGGAGCTCCTACGAGCAGTACTTC. Amino acid sequence: CASSRSWSSYEQYF.

The chain combines TRBV6-1 with TRBJ2-3; 7 bases match TRBD2. Per the germline V gene, CDR1 is MNHNS and CDR2 is SASEGT. This CDR3 has 18 amino acids. Trimming at V came to 1 base and at J to 3 bases, leaving 13 bases not matched to a gene. CDR3 sequence: CASSEVPSGFPGTDTQYF. Here the CDR3 DNA reads TGTGCCAGCAGTGAAGTTCCTAGCGGCTTCCCTGGGACAGATACGCAGTATTTT.

The rearrangement joins TRBV5-6 to TRBJ1-2, with D perhaps TRBD1 (6 bases). The germline V and J ends were trimmed by 0 bases and 3 bases, with 15 bases remaining between them. Germline lookup yields CDR1 SGHDT and CDR2 YYEEEE. This CDR3 is built from 16 residues. The CDR3 loop reads CASSLVGASIYYGYTF. In DNA form, the CDR3 reads TGTGCCAGCAGCTTGGTGGGGGCGTCAATCTACTATGGCTACACCTTC.

V is TRBV4-1 and J is TRBJ2-3; 8 bases match TRBD2. J lost 4 bases, V lost 4 bases, and 1 base had no gene match. The V gene's germline CDR1 is MGHRA and CDR2 YSYEKL. CDR3 length equals 13 residues. The CDR3 DNA sequence: TGCGCCAGCAGCCCGACTAGCGCAGATACGCAGTATTTT. Translating gives CASSPTSADTQYF.

The rearrangement uses TRBV9 and TRBJ1-6, with D tentatively TRBD1 (6 bases). CDR1 and CDR2 from the germline V gene are SGDLS and YYNGEE. V was clipped by 0 bases and J by 4 bases, with 8 bases between them. CDR3 length: 15 amino acids. CDR3 DNA: TGTGCCAGCAGCGTAGAGGGGGGGTATAATTCACCCCTCCACTTT. Translated: CASSVEGGYNSPLHF.

The chain uses TRBV15 and TRBJ2-3; 9 bases agree with TRBD1. V lost 4 bases to trimming and J lost 3 bases; unmatched junction nucleotides: 5. Germline V gene data show CDR1 as LNHNV and CDR2 as YYDKDF (reference sequence). The CDR3 sequence is 15 residues long. The CDR3 spells CATSTRQGETDTQYF. In DNA, the CDR3 is TGTGCCACCAGCACCAGACAGGGGGAGACAGATACGCAGTATTTT.

V usage is TRBV30 and J usage is TRBJ1-2; no definite D call. Between the trimmed V and J ends, which lost 1 base and 4 bases, there was a span of 10 bases. Germline CDR1 reads GTSNPN; CDR2 reads SVGIG (reference sequence). The CDR3 totals 13 residues. The CDR3 DNA reads TGTGCCTGGAGTGCGGGGAGTCCCTATGGCTACACCTTC. It codes for CAWSAGSPYGYTF.

As for this clone: The same CDR3 arises from other DNA sequences in this sample as well. V is TRBV21-1 and J is TRBJ2-3; the table names TRBD1, a call not compared with the DNA. TRBV21-1 is listed as a pseudogene. The CDR3 consists of 17 residues. The CDR3 is CASSTEAGTGGTDTQYF. The CDR3 bases are TGCGCCAGCAGCACAGAAGCCGGGACAGGGGGAACAGATACGCAGTATTTT.

The rearrangement joins TRBV7-6 to TRBJ2-7; D gene unclear. Per the germline V gene, CDR1 is SGHVS and CDR2 is FNYEAQ. The CDR3 length is 13 residues. V lost 4 bases and J 6 bases, leaving 13 bases between the germline ends. The CDR3 sequence: CASSYTTTTEQYF. CDR3 sequence (DNA): TGTGCCAGCAGCTACACCACCACCACCGAGCAGTACTTC.

In its sample, this clone was seen once. The rearrangement links TRBV5-1 to TRBJ2-1; D is undetermined. Germline lookup yields CDR1 SGHRS and CDR2 YFSETQ. V was cut by 0 bases and J by 4 bases, with 11 bases left in between. There are 15 residues in the CDR3. CDR3 sequence: CASSLAMSSYNEQFF. The CDR3, as DNA: TGCGCCAGCAGCTTGGCCATGAGTAGTTACAATGAGCAGTTCTTC.

The genes are TRBV5-1 and TRBJ2-7, with D possibly being TRBD1 (6 bases). This CDR3 contains 16 residues. V lost 4 bases, J lost 0 bases, and 17 bases lay in between. From germline, CDR1 is SGHRS and CDR2 YFSETQ. Written as DNA, the CDR3 is TGCGCCAGCAGCCTTCGCCCGGGGACAAGCTCCTACGAGCAGTACTTC. Translated, it gives CASSLRPGTSSYEQYF.

This sequence joins TRBV15 and TRBJ2-5; TRBD1 aligns across 7 bases. Germline CDR1 LNHNV, CDR2 YYDKDF (reference sequence). The trim removed 3 bases at V and 4 bases at J, leaving 5 bases unmatched. This CDR3 region has 14 residues. The CDR3, as DNA: TGTGCCACCAGCAGCTACAGGGGTCCAGAGACCCAGTACTTC. Amino acids: CATSSYRGPETQYF.

The chain uses TRBV28 and TRBJ1-5; 8 bases align to TRBD1. CDR1 is MDHEN and CDR2 is SYDVKM in the germline V gene. Losses at the gene ends were 8 bases for V and 4 bases for J; bases not matched to a gene: 7. This CDR3 region has 14 residues. The CDR3 sequence is CASERTGRNQPQHF. CDR3 DNA: TGTGCCAGCGAACGGACAGGGCGGAATCAGCCCCAGCATTTT.

This clone was counted between two and nine times. The chain recombines TRBV5-6 with TRBJ2-2; TRBD1 is a possible D gene (6 bases). This CDR3 spans 15 amino acids. V was cut by 2 bases and J by 3 bases, with 11 bases left in between. Germline V gene lookup returns CDR1 SGHDT and CDR2 YYEEEE. CDR3 nucleotide sequence: TGTGCCAGCAGCTTAAGGGGGTTGGACACCGGGGAGCTGTTTTTT. This sequence encodes CASSLRGLDTGELFF.